One sample yielded the 14 T cell receptor beta chains listed below, sequenced in a study of T cell responses to AZD1222 COVID-19 vaccine. The method was immunoSEQ multiplex PCR; TCRdb's version includes in-frame clones alone and lacks a portion of them. The table has 65,000 to 100,000 clones, roughly 90% seen once. The sequences come from peripheral blood, collected 28 days after the second AZD1222 dose. The receptor set was obtained from an adult who received the AZD1222 COVID-19 vaccine.

The rearrangement links TRBV4-1 to TRBJ1-4; no clear D gene. V was cut by 0 bases and J by 8 bases, with 13 bases left in between. The length of the CDR3 is 15 residues. CDR1 and CDR2 from the germline V gene are MGHRA and YSYEKL. The CDR3: CASSQDGSLGEKLFF. The CDR3 coding sequence is TGCGCCAGCAGCCAAGACGGGTCCCTGGGGGAAAAACTGTTTTTT.

This chain links TRBV9 with TRBJ1-3; maybe TRBD1 (6 bases). The germline gives CDR1 SGDLS, CDR2 YYNGEE. V was cut by 0 bases and J by 3 bases, with 13 bases left in between. The CDR3 sequence is 16 residues long. The CDR3 DNA sequence: TGTGCCAGCAGCGTAGACAGGGATCGGGTTGGAAACACCATATATTTT. Translating it yields CASSVDRDRVGNTIYF.

This chain links TRBV3-1 (or the pseudogene TRBV3-2) with TRBJ1-2; D is unresolved. The CDR3 consists of 13 residues. Germline CDR1 LGHDT, CDR2 YNNKEL (reference sequence). With 2 bases removed from V and 5 bases from J, the gap between germline ends came to 9 bases. The CDR3 nucleotides read TGTGCCAGCAGCCAACCGGACGTGTATGGCTACACCTTC. It codes for CASSQPDVYGYTF.

The rearrangement uses TRBV9 and TRBJ2-1, with no clear D. The length of the CDR3 is 15 residues. Germline V lookup: CDR1 SGDLS, CDR2 YYNGEE. The germline V and J ends were trimmed by 2 bases and 3 bases, with 12 bases remaining between them. The CDR3 reads CASSVNTAIYNEQFF. CDR3 coding DNA: TGTGCCAGCAGCGTTAACACTGCGATCTACAATGAGCAGTTCTTC.

J is TRBJ2-3 and V is TRBV14, with D unclear. There are 12 residues in the CDR3. V lost 2 bases and J lost 5, with 5 bases in between. Germline V lookup: CDR1 SGHDN, CDR2 FVKESK. The CDR3 is CASSQFRDTQYF. The CDR3, as DNA: TGTGCCAGCAGCCAATTTCGAGATACGCAGTATTTT.

The rearrangement links TRBV5-1 to TRBJ2-1; no clear D. Germline V gene lookup returns CDR1 SGHRS and CDR2 YFSETQ. The V end lost 2 bases, the J end lost 0 bases, and 9 bases lay between the germline ends. The CDR3 totals 15 residues. Here the CDR3 DNA reads TGCGCCAGCAGCTTCCGGACCACCTCCTACAATGAGCAGTTCTTC. It specifies CASSFRTTSYNEQFF. The whole variable domain, filled in from reference TRBV5-1 and TRBJ2-1, reads KAGVTQTPRYLIKTRGQQVTLSCSPISGHRSVSWYQQTPGQGLQFLFEYFSETQRNKGNFPGRFSGRQFSNSRSEMNVSTLELGDSALYLCASSFRTTSYNEQFFGPGTRLTVL.

V is TRBV20-1 and J is TRBJ1-1; D is unclear. CDR3 size: 13 residues. V lost 3 bases and J 1 base, leaving 9 bases between the germline ends. In germline, CDR1 is DFQATT, CDR2 SNEGSKA (reference sequence). CDR3 DNA: TGCAGTGCTAGTCCTAGGTCGAACACTGAAGCTTTCTTT. Its protein product is CSASPRSNTEAFF.

This CDR3 reads CASSSSGTGVSPLHF. Written as DNA, the CDR3 is TGTGCCAGCAGTTCCTCCGGGACAGGGGTATCACCCCTCCACTTT. The chain carries TRBV28 and TRBJ1-6, with TRBD1 matching 10 bases. V lost 4 bases, J lost 10 bases, and 7 bases stayed unmatched. The CDR3 extends over 15 amino acids. The germline V gene has CDR1 MDHEN and CDR2 SYDVKM.

The CDR3: CASSVPREVPNEQFF. CDR3 bases: TGCGCCAGCAGCGTCCCCAGGGAGGTTCCGAATGAGCAGTTCTTC. V gene TRBV10-1 combines with J gene TRBJ2-1, with D possibly being TRBD2 (6 bases). The CDR3 consists of 15 residues. V gave up 6 bases and J gave up 7 bases, with 19 bases separating them. In germline, CDR1 is WNHNN, CDR2 SYGVQD (reference sequence).

The CDR3, as DNA: TGCAGCGTTGAAGATCCTGGGGGAAACGGCTACACCTTC. This codes for CSVEDPGGNGYTF. The genes are TRBV29-1 and TRBJ1-2; a possible D gene is TRBD1 (5 bases). V was pared by 0 bases and J by 8 bases, with 13 bases between. Germline V gene sequence: CDR1 SQVTM, CDR2 ANQGSEA. This CDR3 contains 13 residues.

The sample holds one count of this clone. The CDR3 nucleotides read TGTGCCAGCAGTCAACAGGGTTTTCTCAATGAGCAGTTCTTC. Its translation is CASSQQGFLNEQFF. This sequence joins TRBV27 and TRBJ2-1; D is perhaps TRBD1 (6 bases). The CDR3 runs to 14 residues. CDR1 and CDR2 (germline): MNHEY, SMNVEV (reference sequence). V shed 5 bases and J shed 6 bases, with 14 bases lying between them.

This chain joins TRBV11-2 and TRBJ2-7; TRBD2 matches 8 bases. Germline-derived CDR1 and CDR2 are SGHAT and FQNNGV. The CDR3 is made up of 14 amino acids. V dropped 1 base and J dropped 2; count of bases not matched to a gene: 1. In DNA, the CDR3 is TGTGCCAGCAGCTTAGGGCGGGGGGCCTACGAGCAGTACTTC. Encoded protein: CASSLGRGAYEQYF.

V usage is TRBV4-1 and J usage is TRBJ1-6; 10 nucleotides align to TRBD1. With V trimmed by 1 base and J by 4 bases, 4 bases remained unmatched. The CDR3 covers 17 residues. CDR1 and CDR2 from the germline V gene are MGHRA and YSYEKL. DNA of the CDR3: TGCGCCAGCAGCCAAGGTGGGGACAGGGGTTATAATTCACCCCTCCACTTT. It specifies CASSQGGDRGYNSPLHF.

The chain links TRBV30 to TRBJ1-5; 7 bases line up with TRBD1. This CDR3 comprises 15 residues. V shed 1 base, J shed 0 bases, and the junction held 3 bases outside the gene matches. Germline V lookup: CDR1 GTSNPN, CDR2 SVGIG (reference sequence). CDR3 loop: CAWSGGQDSNQPQHF. Here the CDR3 DNA reads TGTGCCTGGAGTGGTGGACAGGATAGCAATCAGCCCCAGCATTTT.